The sequence of this T cell receptor beta chain was determined in a study of shared clonotypes between healthy human individuals. Study-wide context: The donor pool was made up of a couple of women and a few men aged 18 to 49.

Findings and limits, study-wide: Richness estimates generally favored naive over memory subsets.

Using immunoSEQ multiplex PCR, the repertoire was profiled, and TCRdb retains in-frame clones only, with some absent. The table records 950,000 to 1,100,000 clones, about 74% of them present only once. The donors were all Caucasian adults (living in Nashville, Tennessee). A CD45RA-negative memory subset and a CD45RA+ naive subset were separated from the CD4+ cells. Worth noting for this clone: Its antigen is still unknown.

The CDR3 is 12 amino acids. V was pared by 2 bases and J by 7 bases, with 5 bases between. Per germline, CDR1 MDHEN and CDR2 SYDVKM. The genes are TRBV28 and TRBJ2-2; no clear D gene. Sequencing was carried out using memory CD4+ T cells sorted from blood. Subset reported: CD45RA-negative fraction. The sequence derives from a man aged 18 to 35 in good health. The CDR3 nucleotides are TGTGCCAGCAGTTTACAAGTCGGGGAGCTGTTTTTT. Its protein is CASSLQVGELFF.